This entry is about one TCR beta chain. Its antigen is still unknown. Trimming left V 5 bases short and J 3 bases short, with 10 bases between. CDR1 and CDR2 from the germline V gene are PRHDT and FYEKMQ (reference sequence). This CDR3 has 13 residues. The entry originates in a study of cytotoxic CD8 clonotypes in ibrutinib-treated CLL. Study background: The patient breakdown showed ten to eleven relapsed/refractory and around 16 treatment-naive cases, with about 17 IGHV unmutated. Samples showed on average about 280,000 productive templates and 80,000 to 100,000 productive rearrangements.

The study's findings and limits: Baseline values of clonality outstripped age-matched healthy donors and followed circulating CD8+ T-cell counts. Clonality went up at the time of ibrutinib response, stayed stable in sustained remission, and later dropped back toward its baseline level at progression.

Sequencing used immunoSEQ multiplex PCR; TCRdb keeps in-frame clones, though not all of them. The table has under 150,000 clones, 80% to 90% seen once; the top ten hold 3.3%. The clonotype comes from a human donor with chronic lymphocytic leukemia. The sample consisted of PBMCs, taken after 24 months of ibrutinib treatment. The chain has TRBV13 and TRBJ1-2; a possible D gene is TRBD1 (5 bases). CDR3 bases: TGTGCCAGCAGCCGCAGGGTTGACTATGGCTACACCTTC. Translation: CASSRRVDYGYTF.